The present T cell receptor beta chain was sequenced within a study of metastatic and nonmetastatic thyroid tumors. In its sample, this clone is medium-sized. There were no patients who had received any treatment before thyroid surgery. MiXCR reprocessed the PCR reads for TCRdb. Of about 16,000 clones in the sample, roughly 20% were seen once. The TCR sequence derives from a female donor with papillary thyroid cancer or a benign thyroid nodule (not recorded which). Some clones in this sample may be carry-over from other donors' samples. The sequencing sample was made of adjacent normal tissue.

CDR3 amino acids: CASTSRDRVSRGNTIYF. In DNA form, the CDR3 reads TGTGCCAGCACTTCCCGGGACAGAGTGTCGCGGGGAAACACCATATATTTT. The rearrangement joins TRBV6-1 to TRBJ1-3; 7 positions match TRBD1. Germline values: CDR1 MNHNS, CDR2 SASEGT. The CDR3 has 17 amino acids. The trim removed 7 bases at V and 4 bases at J, leaving 16 bases unmatched.